These 10 T cell receptor beta chains were sequenced from one sample in a study of T cells after yellow fever vaccination. One entry per CDR3 protein results from TCRdb running MiXCR on the 5' RACE reads. The sample gives 450,000 to 600,000 distinct CDR3 sequences, around an eighth of which show up once; more than 12% is in the top ten. The input for sequencing was PBMCs, taken on the day of the yellow fever booster vaccination. The receptors were gathered from a man younger than 45 who received the YFV17D yellow fever vaccine.

This clonotype rates as medium-sized. CDR3 sequence reads: CASSSGTGPNEKLFF. In DNA, the CDR3 is TGTGCCAGCAGTTCCGGGACAGGCCCTAATGAAAAACTGTTTTTT. The chain combines TRBV28 with TRBJ1-4; 8 bases line up with TRBD1. Germline loops: CDR1 MDHEN, CDR2 SYDVKM. The CDR3 has 15 residues. The junction had 4 bases not matched to a gene; V was cut back by 4 bases and J by 3 bases.

The table lists this clonotype with a few counts. The rearrangement links TRBV4-2 to TRBJ2-1; the match to TRBD2 covers 13 bases. CDR1 and CDR2 (germline): LGHNA, YNFKEQ. V shed 0 bases, J shed 1 base, and the junction held 6 bases outside the gene matches. There are 19 residues in the CDR3. The CDR3 loop is CASSQDPSGLAGSYNEQFF. CDR3 coding DNA: TGTGCCAGCAGCCAAGATCCGTCGGGACTAGCGGGATCCTACAATGAGCAGTTCTTC.

V is TRBV4-3 and J is TRBJ2-2; D tentatively reads TRBD1 or TRBD2 (5 bases each). CDR3 length: 18 residues. Trimming cost V 0 bases and J 1 base, with 15 bases left between them. The germline gives CDR1 LGHNA, CDR2 YSLEER. CDR3 sequence: CASSQDFPRGLNTGELFF. For the CDR3, the DNA is TGCGCCAGCAGCCAAGATTTTCCGAGGGGTCTGAACACCGGGGAGCTGTTTTTT.

This chain joins TRBV7-9 and TRBJ2-7, with D unclear. This CDR3 is built from 14 residues. Deletions cut 1 base from V and 2 bases from J, with 9 bases between. Germline V gene lookup returns CDR1 SEHNR and CDR2 FQNEAQ (reference sequence). Here the CDR3 reads CASSLDQITYEQYF. The CDR3 coding sequence is TGTGCCAGCAGCTTAGACCAGATTACCTACGAGCAGTACTTC.

The J gene is TRBJ1-5, the V gene TRBV20-1; tentative D call: TRBD1 (6 bases). Germline loops: CDR1 DFQATT, CDR2 SNEGSKA (reference sequence). V dropped 6 bases and J dropped 3 bases, with 12 bases sitting between them. This CDR3 spans 13 amino acids. CDR3 amino acids: CSAATGPNQPQHF. The CDR3 DNA reads TGCAGTGCCGCGACAGGACCCAATCAGCCCCAGCATTTT.

This clonotype was recorded a few times. The rearrangement uses TRBV5-1 and TRBJ2-3; 8 bases are shared with TRBD2. Germline V gives CDR1 SGHRS, CDR2 YFSETQ. This CDR3 has 16 amino acids. V was pared by 0 bases and J by 6 bases, with 9 bases of the junction left unmatched. The CDR3 region has the DNA TGCGCCAGCAGCTTGGAATTAGGTAGCGGGACCGATACGCAGTATTTT. Its translation: CASSLELGSGTDTQYF.

This clonotype was counted between two and nine times. This chain uses TRBV29-1 with TRBJ2-7; TRBD1 aligns across 9 bases. V lost 6 bases to trimming and J lost 4 bases; unmatched junction nucleotides: 10. This CDR3 contains 14 residues. The germline gives CDR1 SQVTM, CDR2 ANQGSEA. CDR3: CSVEPGTGQYEQYF. Written as DNA, the CDR3 is TGCAGCGTAGAACCCGGGACAGGGCAATACGAGCAGTACTTC.

This clonotype showed up just a few times. The V gene is TRBV7-9, the J gene TRBJ1-1; perhaps TRBD1 as D (5 bases). Germline V gene sequence: CDR1 SEHNR, CDR2 FQNEAQ (reference sequence). This CDR3 comprises 17 residues. Trimming stripped 1 base from V and 2 bases from J, with 17 bases between. The CDR3 protein is CASSLGHPGRLNTEAFF. CDR3 DNA sequence: TGTGCCAGCAGCTTAGGACATCCGGGACGATTAAACACTGAAGCTTTCTTT.

The chain is built from TRBV10-1 and TRBJ2-5, with TRBD2 identical over 16 bases. From germline, CDR1 is WNHNN and CDR2 SYGVQD (reference sequence). V lost 6 bases, J lost 5 bases, and 6 bases stayed unmatched. The CDR3 loop spans 16 amino acids. DNA for the CDR3: TGCGCCAGCAGCGACGGGACTAGCGGGAGGGGGGAGACCCAGTACTTC. Protein: CASSDGTSGRGETQYF.

V is TRBV9 and J is TRBJ2-3; 10 bases align to TRBD2. After removal of 5 bases from V and 4 bases from J, the junction contained 4 bases not matched to a gene. The germline gives CDR1 SGDLS, CDR2 YYNGEE. The CDR3 sequence is 14 residues long. The CDR3: CASRPTSGSDTQYF. CDR3 nucleotides: TGTGCCAGCAGGCCGACTAGCGGGTCAGATACGCAGTATTTT. Filled out from reference TRBV9 and TRBJ2-3, the complete variable domain reads DSGVTQTPKHLITATGQRVTLRCSPRSGDLSVYWYQQSLDQGLQFLIQYYNGEERAKGNILERFSAQQFPDLHSELNLSSLELGDSALYFCASRPTSGSDTQYFGPGTRLTVL.